This T cell receptor (beta chain) came from a study of blood T cell repertoires in COVID-19 (TCRdb year 2020). Regarding the study in general: Samples covering the acute and convalescent phases of COVID-19 were provided by collaborators in the United States, Italy and Spain. The prospective study material was composed of cDNA or gDNA derived from T cells, B-cell-depleted T cells, or PBMCs. Subjects who had been exposed to COVID-19, were actively infected with it, or had recovered from it provided the deeply sampled blood TCRbeta repertoires that made up the dataset. The repertoires were released in a freely available public database intended as a resource for research on the immune response to SARS-CoV-2. The samples were drawn from two sources: the first 160 participants of the ongoing ImmuneRACE study, and 1,000 to 1,500 subjects contributed by 6 global collaborators. The sample metadata nearly always contained a de-identified subject ID, COVID-19 status, age in years and sex. Where available, HLA class I and class II types were obtained from metadata supplied by the sample provider rather than from assay-based typing. Overall study outcomes, separate from this receptor: How much clinical and demographic metadata was included differed by source and by participant, and the metadata was provided uncurated.

A word on this clone: Its recognized antigen is unknown. Base qualities are not at hand, and no much larger clone is one base apart.

From the cysteine up to the phenylalanine, the CDR3 has a length of 13 residues. Left in the record is the CDR3 DNA by itself, 39 bases read in frame from the first base. Cut back by 7 bases and 2 bases, the V and J ends lie 10 bases apart. The germline V gene supplies CDR1 MDHEN and CDR2 SYDVKM. The collaborating institutions used their own protocols to collect whole blood in K2EDTA tubes. Collaborator samples were shipped for TCRbeta analysis as frozen whole blood, isolated PBMCs, or DNA extracted from either sample type. TCRbeta CDR3 regions were amplified from genomic DNA using the immunoSEQ Assay, a bias-controlled multiplex PCR. The paper's data handling went like this. The number of nucleated cells in each sample was estimated by amplification of reference gene primers within the assay. To quantify the absolute abundance of each unique TCRbeta CDR3 rearrangement, sequence reads were collapsed and filtered. For each sample, productive Simpson clonality was calculated as the square root of Simpson's diversity index across productive rearrangements. The table was pulled from immuneACCESS by TCRdb, which kept in-frame rearrangements only. Such tables lose some clones; where checked, under half of the loss comes from unresolved V genes, and the rest has no known cause. V and J calls and clone size are those listed in that table; D and trimming were worked out from the DNA. This sample is represented by a few hundred thousand clones; about 89% of them were singletons. The ten largest clones capture approximately 0.84% of the sample.

The chain is assembled from TRBV28 and TRBJ2-3, with no reliable assignment of the D segment. Sequencing input: peripheral blood. The sequence was obtained from a man in his thirties or forties with acute or convalescent COVID-19. The CDR3 is CASKGVLTDTQYF. The nucleotides are TGTGCCAGCAAAGGAGTTCTCACAGATACGCAGTATTTT.